Following are 17 T cell receptor beta chains from one sample sequenced in a study of PD-1 blockade in classical Hodgkin lymphoma. The repertoire was sequenced with immunoSEQ multiplex PCR; TCRdb's copy has only in-frame clones and lacks some. The table includes roughly 28,000 clones, 88% detected once. There was relapse after autologous stem cell transplantation in every patient, and there was variation in brentuximab vedotin exposure. Negative selection with magnets was how CD8+ T cells were isolated from the thawed PBMCs. Sample: CD8+ T cells from blood, taken at baseline. The source is a human donor with classical Hodgkin lymphoma.

The rearrangement links TRBV10-2 to TRBJ2-7; the D gene could be TRBD1 or TRBD2 (5 bases each). The V and J ends lost 10 bases and 3 bases respectively, with 13 bases between them. The germline V gene encodes CDR1 WSHSY and CDR2 SAAADI. The CDR3 has 12 amino acids. This CDR3 reads CATATGRYEQYF. The CDR3 coding sequence is TGCGCCACCGCCACGGGGCGCTACGAGCAGTACTTC.

The chain has TRBV27 and TRBJ2-7; D call uncertain. Looked up from germline, CDR1 is MNHEY and CDR2 is SMNVEV (reference sequence). The CDR3 has 13 amino acids. V dropped 0 bases and J dropped 7 bases, with 10 bases sitting between them. CDR3 in amino acids: CASSLSGFGEQYF. For the CDR3, the DNA is TGTGCCAGCAGTTTATCGGGATTTGGGGAGCAGTACTTC.

This rearrangement joins TRBV2 to TRBJ2-4, with a possible D match to TRBD1 (5 bases). From germline, CDR1 is SNHLY and CDR2 FYNNEI. Deletions cut 7 bases from V and 1 base from J, with 5 bases between. This CDR3 is built from 12 residues. CDR3 loop: CASTGAKNIQYF. As DNA, the CDR3 is TGTGCCAGCACAGGGGCCAAAAACATTCAGTACTTC.

V usage is TRBV29-1 and J usage is TRBJ2-7; 8 nucleotides align to TRBD1. Germline loops: CDR1 SQVTM, CDR2 ANQGSEA. This CDR3 has 15 amino acids. The V segment lost 7 bases and the J segment 0 bases; nucleotides outside the gene matches: 11. The CDR3 reads CSASERTGNSYEQYF. CDR3 sequence (DNA): TGCAGCGCCTCTGAAAGGACAGGGAACTCCTACGAGCAGTACTTC.

The table lists this clone with a count of one. The chain employs TRBV29-1 and TRBJ2-3; D is ambiguous. V gave up 3 bases and J gave up 5 bases, with 12 bases separating them. Germline loops: CDR1 SQVTM, CDR2 ANQGSEA. There are 13 residues in the CDR3. This chain's CDR3 is CSVDGVWRDTQYF. The CDR3 coding sequence is TGCAGCGTTGACGGCGTTTGGAGAGATACGCAGTATTTT.

J is TRBJ2-7 and V is TRBV5-5, with TRBD1 matching over 9 bases. V lost 3 bases and J lost 6; bases outside the gene matches: 1. Germline V gene data show CDR1 as SGHKS and CDR2 as YYEKEE (reference sequence). The CDR3 spans 12 residues. The DNA of the CDR3 is TGTGCCAGCAGCTCGACAGGGGGCGAGCAGTACTTC. Protein: CASSSTGGEQYF. The whole variable domain, filled in from reference TRBV5-5 and TRBJ2-7, reads DAGVTQSPTHLIKTRGQQVTLRCSPISGHKSVSWYQQVLGQGPQFIFQYYEKEERGRGNFPDRFSARQFPNYSSELNVNALLLGDSALYLCASSSTGGEQYFGPGTRLTVT.

J is TRBJ2-1 and V is TRBV11-2; possible D gene TRBD1, 5 bases. Trimming removed 5 bases at V and 8 bases at J, with 19 bases between. Germline V gene sequence: CDR1 SGHAT, CDR2 FQNNGV. The CDR3 is 15 amino acids. This CDR3 reads CASSPLNPSRDEQFF. CDR3 sequence (DNA): TGTGCCAGCAGCCCCCTAAACCCGTCCAGGGATGAGCAGTTCTTC.

The chain joins TRBV7-9 to TRBJ1-4, with D unresolved. The CDR3 runs 14 residues. Between the trimmed V and J ends, which lost 7 bases and 3 bases, there was a span of 12 bases. The germline gives CDR1 SEHNR, CDR2 FQNEAQ (reference sequence). CDR3 nucleotide sequence: TGTGCCAGCATCGAGGGAGGTCCTAATGAAAAACTGTTTTTT. It specifies CASIEGGPNEKLFF. The full variable domain, completed using reference TRBV7-9 and TRBJ1-4, is DTGVSQNPRHKITKRGQNVTFRCDPISEHNRLYWYRQTLGQGPEFLTYFQNEAQLEKSRLLSDRFSAERPKGSFSTLEIQRTEQGDSAMYLCASIEGGPNEKLFFGSGTQLSVL.

This sequence joins TRBV7-9 and TRBJ2-7; D gene ambiguous. The CDR3 sequence is 13 residues long. CDR1 is SEHNR and CDR2 is FQNEAQ in the germline V gene (reference sequence). Trimming removed 0 bases from V and 5 bases from J, with 8 bases in between. CDR3 sequence reads: CASSLATPNEQYF. In DNA, the CDR3 is TGTGCCAGCAGCTTAGCGACTCCCAACGAGCAGTACTTC.

The genes are TRBV4-1 and TRBJ1-2; 10 bases are a match to TRBD1. Per the germline V gene, CDR1 is MGHRA and CDR2 is YSYEKL. This CDR3 has 15 amino acids. The V segment lost 3 bases and the J segment 7 bases; nucleotides outside the gene matches: 8. The chain's CDR3 is CASSQDRGYSRGYTF. For the CDR3, the DNA is TGCGCCAGCAGCCAGGACAGGGGGTATAGTCGTGGCTACACCTTC.

The chain is built from TRBV27 and TRBJ2-7; maybe TRBD2 (5 bases). The V gene's germline CDR1 is MNHEY and CDR2 SMNVEV (reference sequence). The V gene lost 0 bases and the J gene lost 7 bases, with 10 bases spanning the gap. The CDR3 has 13 amino acids. CDR3 in amino acids: CASSLSVRGEQYF. CDR3 nucleotide sequence: TGTGCCAGCAGTTTATCGGTAAGAGGGGAGCAGTACTTC.

This rearrangement joins TRBV27 to TRBJ1-5, with D possibly TRBD1 on 5 matching bases. V was shortened by 4 bases and J by 0 bases, with 16 bases between the two germline ends. Germline CDR1 reads MNHEY; CDR2 reads SMNVEV (reference sequence). The CDR3 contains 17 residues. CDR3 region: CASSSLKQVYSNQPQHF. In nucleotides, the CDR3 is TGTGCCAGCAGTTCGCTCAAACAGGTATATAGCAATCAGCCCCAGCATTTT.

The rearrangement uses TRBV5-4 and TRBJ2-3; either TRBD1 or TRBD2 may fit D (6 bases each). There are 15 residues in the CDR3. Germline values: CDR1 SGHNT, CDR2 YYREEE (reference sequence). Deletions cut 3 bases from V and 2 bases from J, with 13 bases between. In DNA form, the CDR3 reads TGTGCCAGCAGCTCCCTCCGGGGGCCCACAGATACGCAGTATTTT. This translates into CASSSLRGPTDTQYF.

The J gene is TRBJ2-1, the V gene TRBV30, with D unresolved. V lost 0 bases and J lost 1, with 4 bases in between. CDR3 length: 13 amino acids. Germline V gives CDR1 GTSNPN, CDR2 SVGIG (reference sequence). The CDR3: CAWSVQSYNEQFF. In DNA form, the CDR3 reads TGTGCCTGGAGTGTACAGTCCTACAATGAGCAGTTCTTC.

This chain links TRBV5-6 with TRBJ2-7, with a possible D match to TRBD2 (5 bases). Germline V gene data show CDR1 as SGHDT and CDR2 as YYEEEE. The CDR3 spans 13 residues. V shed 4 bases and J shed 0 bases, with 8 bases lying between them. The DNA of the CDR3 is TGTGCCAGCAGCAACGGGATCTCCTACGAGCAGTACTTC. Its translation is CASSNGISYEQYF. Variable domain in full (rest from reference TRBV5-6 and TRBJ2-7): DAGVTQSPTHLIKTRGQQVTLRCSPKSGHDTVSWYQQALGQGPQFIFQYYEEEERQRGNFPDRFSGHQFPNYSSELNVNALLLGDSALYLCASSNGISYEQYFGPGTRLTVT.

This chain joins TRBV5-8 and TRBJ2-7, with D possibly matching TRBD1 (6 bases). The CDR3 is 15 residues long. Germline-derived CDR1 and CDR2 are SGHTS and YDEGEE. V dropped 4 bases and J dropped 4 bases, with 18 bases sitting between them. CDR3 in amino acids: CASSPTGSPYYEQYF. The CDR3 bases are TGTGCCAGCAGCCCCACAGGGTCTCCCTATTACGAGCAGTACTTC.

This clone came up a few times. The J gene is TRBJ1-4, the V gene TRBV27; a weak D match, TRBD1 (6 bases). Germline CDR1 MNHEY, CDR2 SMNVEV (reference sequence). V was cut by 6 bases and J by 11 bases, with 16 bases left in between. There are 13 residues in the CDR3. CDR3 coding DNA: TGTGCCAGCAGCACCGGGACACTCAACAAACTGTTTTTT. Translating gives CASSTGTLNKLFF.